This TCR beta chain appears in the sequencing data of a study of beta chain features in type 1 diabetes. The germline V gene has CDR1 SEHNR and CDR2 FQNEAQ (reference sequence). V was cut by 2 bases and J by 6 bases, with 4 bases left in between. This CDR3 spans 12 amino acids. This clone occurred many times. Investigators reverse transcribed all isolated RNA, so they sequenced expressed TCRB transcripts. This table comes from immunoSEQ multiplex PCR, and its TCRdb copy is limited to in-frame clones, with some not included. The data hold under 550,000 clones, with roughly an eighth observed a single time.

Sequencing input: naive CD4+ T cells from blood. The receptor was isolated from a woman between 18 and 30 years old in good health. The rearrangement uses TRBV7-9 and TRBJ2-2; D is unresolved. This CDR3 reads CASSLSAGELFF. The CDR3 DNA is TGTGCCAGCAGCTTATCTGCCGGGGAGCTGTTTTTT.